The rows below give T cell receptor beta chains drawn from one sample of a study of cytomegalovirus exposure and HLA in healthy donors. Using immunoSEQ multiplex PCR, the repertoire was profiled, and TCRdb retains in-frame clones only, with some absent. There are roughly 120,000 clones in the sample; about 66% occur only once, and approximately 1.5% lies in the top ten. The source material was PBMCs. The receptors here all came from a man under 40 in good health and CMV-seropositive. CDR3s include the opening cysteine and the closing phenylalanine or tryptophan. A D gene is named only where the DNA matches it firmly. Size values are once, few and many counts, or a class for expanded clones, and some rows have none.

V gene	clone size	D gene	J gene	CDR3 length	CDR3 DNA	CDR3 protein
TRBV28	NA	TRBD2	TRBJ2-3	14	TGTGCCAGCAGTTTAACCGGGACTAGCCGCGCGCAGTATTTT	CASSLTGTSRAQYF
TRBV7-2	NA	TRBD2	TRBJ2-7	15	TGTGCCAGCAGCTCGGGACTAGCGGGGGCCTCAGAGCAGTACTTC	CASSSGLAGASEQYF
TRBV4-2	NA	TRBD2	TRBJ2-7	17	TGTGCCAGCAGCCAAGATTGGGCTAGCGGGATCTACTACGAGCAGTACTTC	CASSQDWASGIYYEQYF
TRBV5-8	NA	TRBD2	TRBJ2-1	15	TGTGCCAGCAGCTTTTCGGGAGGTAACTACAATGAGCAGTTCTTC	CASSFSGGNYNEQFF
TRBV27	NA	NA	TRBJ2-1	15	TGTGCCAGCAGTCCCCGACTAGATGGCCTGGATGAGCAGTTCTTC	CASSPRLDGLDEQFF
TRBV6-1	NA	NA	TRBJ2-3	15	TGTGCCAGCAGTGAAGGGAGGGGTCGGTGGTATACGCAGTATTTT	CASSEGRGRWYTQYF
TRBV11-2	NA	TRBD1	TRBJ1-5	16	TGTGCCAGCAGCCCGGGACAGGGGTTAGGCAATCAGCCCCAGCATTTT	CASSPGQGLGNQPQHF
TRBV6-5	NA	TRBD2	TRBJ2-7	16	TGTGCCAGCAGTTACTCGGTGCCTAGCGGACCCTACGAGCAGTACTTC	CASSYSVPSGPYEQYF
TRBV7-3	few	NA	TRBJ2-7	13	TGTGCCAGCAGCTTGGCCGGGGTAGGGGAGCAGTACTTC	CASSLAGVGEQYF
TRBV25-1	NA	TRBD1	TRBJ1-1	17	TGTGCCAGCAGTGAATTCCTACCGGGACAGGGGAACACTGAAGCTTTCTTT	CASSEFLPGQGNTEAFF
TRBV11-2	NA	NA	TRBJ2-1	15	TGTGCCAGCAGTACAGGGCAGTGGTCCTACAATGAGCAGTTCTTC	CASSTGQWSYNEQFF
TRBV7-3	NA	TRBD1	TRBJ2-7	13	TGTGCCAGCAGCCTCGGACAGGGGGGCGAGCAGTACTTC	CASSLGQGGEQYF
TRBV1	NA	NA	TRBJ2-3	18	TGCACCAGCAGCCAAGATTCGTCGCTAGCGGAGAGCACAGATACGCAGTATTTT	CTSSQDSSLAESTDTQYF
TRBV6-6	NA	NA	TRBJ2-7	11	TGTGCCAGCACTGTCGGTAACGAGCAGTACTTC	CASTVGNEQYF
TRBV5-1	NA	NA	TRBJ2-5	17	TGCGCCAGCAGCTTGGTTGCTCAGGGGATAACCCCGGAGACCCAGTACTTC	CASSLVAQGITPETQYF
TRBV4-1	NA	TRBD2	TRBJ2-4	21	TGCGCCAGCAGCCAATTGGCCCGACTAGCGGGAGGCGCTAAAGCCAAAAACATTCAGTACTTC	CASSQLARLAGGAKAKNIQYF
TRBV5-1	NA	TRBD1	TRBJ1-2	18	TGCGCCAGCAGCTTGGGCGGCAGGGGGCCCTTAGCTAACTATGGCTACACCTTC	CASSLGGRGPLANYGYTF
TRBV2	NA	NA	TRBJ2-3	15	TGTGCCAGCAGTGACATTAACAGGAGCACAGATACGCAGTATTTT	CASSDINRSTDTQYF
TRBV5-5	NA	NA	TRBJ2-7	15	TGTGCCAGCAGCTTGGGCGTTCGTTCCCCCTACGAGCAGTACTTC	CASSLGVRSPYEQYF
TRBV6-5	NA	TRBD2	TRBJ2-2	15	TGTGCCAGCAGTTTCGGGGGGGACTTCACCGGGGAGCTGTTTTTT	CASSFGGDFTGELFF
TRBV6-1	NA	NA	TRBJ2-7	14	TGTGCCAGCAGTGACCAGGGTCGGTCCTACGAGCAGTACTTC	CASSDQGRSYEQYF
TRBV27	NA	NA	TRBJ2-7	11	TGTGCCAGCAGTGGAGATTACGGGCAGTACTTC	CASSGDYGQYF
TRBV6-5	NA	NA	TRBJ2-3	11	TGTGCCAGCAGCCATTTGGATACGCAGTATTTT	CASSHLDTQYF
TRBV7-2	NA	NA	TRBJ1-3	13	TGTGCCAGCAGCTTCGACAGTCGAAACACCATATATTTT	CASSFDSRNTIYF
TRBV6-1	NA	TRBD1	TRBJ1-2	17	TGTGCCAGCAGTGGGGGGACAGGGGAAATTTCAAACTATGGCTACACCTTC	CASSGGTGEISNYGYTF
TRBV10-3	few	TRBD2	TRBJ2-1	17	TGTGCCATCAGTCAACCAAGCGGGAGGTCCCCCTACAATGAGCAGTTCTTC	CAISQPSGRSPYNEQFF
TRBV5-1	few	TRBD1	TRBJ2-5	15	TGCGCCAGCAGCTTGGGACCAGGGGGCGCAAAGACCCAGTACTTC	CASSLGPGGAKTQYF
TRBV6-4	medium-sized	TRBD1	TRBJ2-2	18	TGTGCCAGCAGTCAAACTTCCGGGACAGGGGGCGACACCGGGGAGCTGTTTTTT	CASSQTSGTGGDTGELFF
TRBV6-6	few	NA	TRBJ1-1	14	TGTGCCAGCAGTGGGACTCCTGCTGGCACTGAAGCTTTCTTT	CASSGTPAGTEAFF
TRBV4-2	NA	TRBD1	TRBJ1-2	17	TGTGCCAGCAGCCTTCCCCTTGGGACAGGGGCTAACTATGGCTACACCTTC	CASSLPLGTGANYGYTF
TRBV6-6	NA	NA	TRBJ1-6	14	TGTGCCAGCAGCTCGGACTGGAATAATTCACCCCTCCACTTT	CASSSDWNNSPLHF
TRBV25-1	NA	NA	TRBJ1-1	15	TGTGCCAGCAGTGACTCCGAGGGGGAGAGCACTGAAGCTTTCTTT	CASSDSEGESTEAFF
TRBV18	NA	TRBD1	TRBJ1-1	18	TGTGCCAGCTCACTTTGGACAGGGGGCATTAAAATGAACACTGAAGCTTTCTTT	CASSLWTGGIKMNTEAFF
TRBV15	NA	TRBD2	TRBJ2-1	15	TGTGCCACCAGCAGAGATCTCCGAGCGGGAGGACCGCAGTTCTTC	CATSRDLRAGGPQFF
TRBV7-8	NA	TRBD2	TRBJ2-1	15	TGTGCCAGCAGCTTGACCAGCGGGAGTAAACATGAGCAGTTCTTC	CASSLTSGSKHEQFF
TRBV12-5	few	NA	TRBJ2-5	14	TGTGCTAGTGGTTCGGGGATAGTACAAGAGACCCAGTACTTC	CASGSGIVQETQYF
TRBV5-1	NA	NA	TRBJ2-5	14	TGCGCCAGCATGAGAGACAGAAATGAAGAGACCCAGTACTTC	CASMRDRNEETQYF
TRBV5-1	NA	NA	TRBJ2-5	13	TGCGCCAGCAGCTTTGCAGGGTTGGAGACCCAGTACTTC	CASSFAGLETQYF
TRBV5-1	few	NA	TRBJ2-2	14	TGCGCCAGCAGCTTGGCTACGAACACCGGGGAGCTGTTTTTT	CASSLATNTGELFF
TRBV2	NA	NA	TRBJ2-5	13	TGTGCCAGCAGTGGTGAGGGAGTGGAGACCCAGTACTTC	CASSGEGVETQYF
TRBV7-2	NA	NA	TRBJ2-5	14	TGTGCCAGCAGCTTGCTTTGGAGTGCGGAGACCCAGTACTTC	CASSLLWSAETQYF
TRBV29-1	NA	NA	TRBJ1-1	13	TGCAGCGTTGAAGATTTCGTCTACACTGAAGCTTTCTTT	CSVEDFVYTEAFF